In its sample, the clone carrying this TCR beta chain was seen many times. Its antigen is unidentified. The identical CDR3 is also encoded by other nucleotide sequences in the sample. In the authors' workflow: Across clinicopathological groups, CDR3 differences served as the basis for building a distant-metastasis classifier for papillary thyroid cancer. With MiXCR, TCRdb reprocessed the PCR reads. The authors' filters were not applied to this entry. Among almost 25,000 clones listed, roughly an eighth were seen once. The data are from a study of metastatic and nonmetastatic thyroid tumors. About the study: Repertoires were compared across blood and tumor or nodule tissue from malignant and benign thyroid patients. Study results and caveats: Compared with benign nodules, malignant thyroid tumors were reported to have significantly higher TCR beta diversity in both blood and tumor.

Until they underwent thyroid surgery, no patient had received any treatment. J was trimmed by 5 bases and V by 8 bases; bases with no gene match: 11. The CDR3 totals 15 residues. Germline lookup yields CDR1 ENHRY and CDR2 SYGVKD. The TCR sequence derives from a female donor with papillary thyroid cancer or a benign thyroid nodule (not recorded which). Some clones in this sample may be carry-over from other donors' samples. This rearrangement joins TRBV10-3 to TRBJ2-1, with TRBD2 identical over 8 bases. Sequenced sample: blood. The chain's CDR3 is CAIGPRGGSDNEQFF. CDR3 nucleotides: TGTGCCATCGGACCCCGGGGGGGGAGCGACAATGAGCAGTTCTTC.